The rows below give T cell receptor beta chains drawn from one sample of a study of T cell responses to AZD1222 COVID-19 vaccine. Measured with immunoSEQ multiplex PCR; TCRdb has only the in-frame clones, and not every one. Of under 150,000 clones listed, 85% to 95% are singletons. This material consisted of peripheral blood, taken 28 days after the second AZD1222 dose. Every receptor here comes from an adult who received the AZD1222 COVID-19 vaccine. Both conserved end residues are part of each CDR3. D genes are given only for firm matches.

CDR3nt: TGCCATGCCTCACGGGCCTACGAGCAGTACTTC; CDR3aa: CHASRAYEQYF; v_gene: TRBV20-1; j_gene: TRBJ2-7; d_gene: -
CDR3nt: TGTGCCAGCAGCGGGACAGGACAGAACACCGGGGAGCTGTTTTTT; CDR3aa: CASSGTGQNTGELFF; v_gene: TRBV5-5; j_gene: TRBJ2-2; d_gene: TRBD1
CDR3nt: TGTGCCAGTAGTATTCGGACGGGAGGGATCTACGAGCAGTACTTC; CDR3aa: CASSIRTGGIYEQYF; v_gene: TRBV19; j_gene: TRBJ2-7; d_gene: TRBD2
CDR3nt: TGCGCCAGCAGCCAAGGGGTCACCCGGAGTAATGAGCAGTTCTTC; CDR3aa: CASSQGVTRSNEQFF; v_gene: TRBV4-1; j_gene: TRBJ2-1; d_gene: -
CDR3nt: TGTGCCAGTAGTAGGGGGACAGGTGTTGGTCAGCCCCAGCATTTT; CDR3aa: CASSRGTGVGQPQHF; v_gene: TRBV19; j_gene: TRBJ1-5; d_gene: TRBD1
CDR3nt: TGTGCCATCAGTGACCCCCGGGACTCCCCAGAGACCCAGTACTTC; CDR3aa: CAISDPRDSPETQYF; v_gene: TRBV10-3; j_gene: TRBJ2-5; d_gene: -
CDR3nt: TGTGCCAGCAGCCAAGACCAAGAGACCCAGTACTTC; CDR3aa: CASSQDQETQYF; v_gene: TRBV3-1/TRBV3-2; j_gene: TRBJ2-5; d_gene: -
CDR3nt: TGTGCCACCAGTGACCACCGGACACGGAATCAGCCCCAGCATTTT; CDR3aa: CATSDHRTRNQPQHF; v_gene: TRBV24-1; j_gene: TRBJ1-5; d_gene: -
CDR3nt: TGTGCCAGCAGCTCATTCTACGAGCAGTACTTC; CDR3aa: CASSSFYEQYF; v_gene: TRBV7-2; j_gene: TRBJ2-7; d_gene: -
CDR3nt: TGTGCCAGCAGTTATGAGTACCAGCCCCAGCATTTT; CDR3aa: CASSYEYQPQHF; v_gene: TRBV6-6; j_gene: TRBJ1-5; d_gene: -
CDR3nt: TGTGCCAGCAGCCGACAGGCAAGCTCCTACAATGAGCAGTTCTTC; CDR3aa: CASSRQASSYNEQFF; v_gene: TRBV27; j_gene: TRBJ2-1; d_gene: -
CDR3nt: TGTGCTAGTGGCCCAGGGACGGTGAACACTGAAGCTTTCTTT; CDR3aa: CASGPGTVNTEAFF; v_gene: TRBV12-5; j_gene: TRBJ1-1; d_gene: -
CDR3nt: TGTGCCAGCAGTGAATTCGCTCAGGGGGGCGAAAAACTGTTTTTT; CDR3aa: CASSEFAQGGEKLFF; v_gene: TRBV25-1; j_gene: TRBJ1-4; d_gene: TRBD1
CDR3nt: TGCGCCAGCAGCTTGGGGACTTCTGAAGAGACCCAGTACTTC; CDR3aa: CASSLGTSEETQYF; v_gene: TRBV5-1; j_gene: TRBJ2-5; d_gene: -
CDR3nt: TGTGCCAGCAGCAGGGAGGATTCATACGAGCAGTACTTC; CDR3aa: CASSREDSYEQYF; v_gene: TRBV5-4; j_gene: TRBJ2-7; d_gene: -
CDR3nt: TGTGCCAGCAGCTTAAAATCAGGGACCGGCGGGGAGCTGTTTTTT; CDR3aa: CASSLKSGTGGELFF; v_gene: TRBV5-8; j_gene: TRBJ2-2; d_gene: -
CDR3nt: TGTGCCAGCAGGGCTGGGGCCAACGTCCTGACTTTC; CDR3aa: CASRAGANVLTF; v_gene: TRBV25-1; j_gene: TRBJ2-6; d_gene: -
CDR3nt: TGTGCCAGCAGCTTGCGGGGGACAGTTCCTTCTGGCGCCGGGGAGCTGTTTTTT; CDR3aa: CASSLRGTVPSGAGELFF; v_gene: TRBV5-5; j_gene: TRBJ2-2; d_gene: -
CDR3nt: TGTGCTGGGACGGCGACCTACGAGCAGTACTTC; CDR3aa: CAGTATYEQYF; v_gene: TRBV30; j_gene: TRBJ2-7; d_gene: -
CDR3nt: TGCAGCGTTGAACTTGCTAGCGGGACTCGGCTCTTC; CDR3aa: CSVELASGTRLF; v_gene: TRBV29-1; j_gene: TRBJ2-1; d_gene: TRBD2
CDR3nt: TGCAGCGTTGACCGGGGGGCTTTTCCACACAATGAGCAGTTCTTC; CDR3aa: CSVDRGAFPHNEQFF; v_gene: TRBV29-1; j_gene: TRBJ2-1; d_gene: -
CDR3nt: TGTGCCTGGAGGGGGGATTACACTGAAGCTTTCTTT; CDR3aa: CAWRGDYTEAFF; v_gene: TRBV30; j_gene: TRBJ1-1; d_gene: -
CDR3nt: TGTGCCAGCAGTAAATGGATGTCGACAGGGGTAAACACCGGGGAGCTGTTTTTT; CDR3aa: CASSKWMSTGVNTGELFF; v_gene: TRBV27; j_gene: TRBJ2-2; d_gene: TRBD1
CDR3nt: TGTGCCAGTGGAATGCAGGGGGCTATAACGAACACCGGGGAGCTGTTTTTT; CDR3aa: CASGMQGAITNTGELFF; v_gene: TRBV28; j_gene: TRBJ2-2; d_gene: TRBD1
CDR3nt: TGTGCCATCAGTGAGGTGGGGTTCGAGCAGTACTTC; CDR3aa: CAISEVGFEQYF; v_gene: TRBV10-3; j_gene: TRBJ2-7; d_gene: -
CDR3nt: TGTGCCAGCAGTTTAGGACTAGCGGGAGTCTATGAGCAGTTCTTC; CDR3aa: CASSLGLAGVYEQFF; v_gene: TRBV27; j_gene: TRBJ2-1; d_gene: TRBD2